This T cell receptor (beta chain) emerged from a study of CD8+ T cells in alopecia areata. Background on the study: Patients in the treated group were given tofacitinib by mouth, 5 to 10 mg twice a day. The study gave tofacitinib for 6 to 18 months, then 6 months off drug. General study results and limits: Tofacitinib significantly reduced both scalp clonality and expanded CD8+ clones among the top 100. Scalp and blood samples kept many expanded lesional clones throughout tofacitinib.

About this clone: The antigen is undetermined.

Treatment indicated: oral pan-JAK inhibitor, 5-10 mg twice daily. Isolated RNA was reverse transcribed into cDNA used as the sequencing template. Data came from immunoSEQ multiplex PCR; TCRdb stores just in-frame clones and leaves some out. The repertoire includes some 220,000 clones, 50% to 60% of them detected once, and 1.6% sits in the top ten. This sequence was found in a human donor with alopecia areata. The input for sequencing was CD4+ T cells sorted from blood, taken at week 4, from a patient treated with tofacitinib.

The CDR3 DNA sequence: TGTGCCAGCAGCTTCGGGACAGGGGTCGGGGCCAACGTCCTGACTTTC. Translated, it gives CASSFGTGVGANVLTF. This chain links TRBV7-2 with TRBJ2-6, with 10 bases that match TRBD1. With V trimmed by 3 bases and J by 4 bases, 3 bases remained unmatched. Germline lookup yields CDR1 SGHTA and CDR2 FQGNSA. This CDR3 comprises 16 residues.